This T cell receptor beta chain is drawn from a study of human T cells and chemical hapten exposure (dated by TCRdb to 2020 to 2023). With respect to the entire study: For sensitization, 2% DPC in acetone was applied to a 2 cm by 2 cm area of upper inner arm skin. For TCR sequencing, blood came from twenty-nine alopecia patients at anywhere from one to four time points (pre-sensitization, 2, 6 and 24 weeks). The patient cohort, mostly female, included alopecia areata with under or over 50% scalp involvement, alopecia totalis and alopecia universalis. Libraries were pooled for sequencing, and per-sample TCR yields varied mainly because of small differences in library volumes within the pool. Throughout the study period of approximately 23 weeks, patients also received therapeutic DPC doses to the scalp every week. Patch testing on the upper back used Finn chambers containing 0.01% DPC, with scoring done after 6 days according to International Contact Dermatitis Research Group standards. In alopecia patients, the study followed how the peripheral blood TCR repertoire changed in vivo over primary and secondary sensitization to diphenylcyclopropenone (DPC), a hapten. Blood samples were taken from patients before sensitization (week 0) and then at 2, 6 and about 24 weeks after DPC sensitization. General study outcomes and caveats: Significantly more large CDR3 similarity clusters were formed by expanded TCRs than by pre-sensitization or healthy control sets, consistent with antigen-driven responses. After repeated subsampling, changes were observed in the strength of the expansion versus patch-test correlation and in the threshold at which the correlation became significant. Patch test score correlated positively with the number of PT1 expanded TCRs, reaching significance at thresholds 8, 16 and 32 but not at 4. No change with DPC sensitization was found in the number of TCRs above 1 in 1000 frequency, and no evidence of global repertoire structure alterations was found. Because all patients had alopecia, a presumed autoimmune disease, the immune response of the patients might differ from that of healthy individuals.

This clonotype appeared a few times. This clone's antigen is unknown. No clone much larger than this one lies a single base away; base qualities are absent. From its cysteine to its phenylalanine, the CDR3 spans 12 amino acids. Of the read, only the CDR3 DNA is kept; its 36 bases are in frame from base 1. Relative to germline, V is 3 bases shorter and J is 5 bases shorter, with 10 bases between their ends. As encoded in the germline V gene (reference sequence), CDR1 is DFQATT while CDR2 is SNEGSKA. The sample's time point, from its label and the paper: pre-sensitization, week 0. The sample's treatment or condition, from its label and the paper: therapeutic diphenylcyclopropenone sensitization with weekly scalp DPC. Blood at each patch-test visit was drawn before the patch test was applied. Eligible patients were aged 18 to 70, diagnosed with alopecia, deemed suitable for DPC therapy, and excluded if pregnant. Unfractionated whole blood was collected in Tempus Blood RNA tubes, and total RNA was extracted from that blood.

Library creation used RACE. Sequencing used a NextSeq 500. During library preparation, unique molecular identifiers were attached to individual cDNA molecules so that TCRs could be counted quantitatively and reproducibly. For every blood RNA sample, sequencing covered both the TCR alpha and TCR beta chains. On the study's bioinformatics: The median number of TCRs per sample was 90,000 to 100,000, ranging from roughly 20,000 to 700,000. V, J and CDR3 annotation of the TCR reads was carried out using the Decombinator software suite. For PS versus PT1 abundance plots, all samples were subsampled to the same number of TCRs (28,000). TCRs were defined as expanded if absent before sensitization and observed at least eight times at the 2-week time point. TCRdb reprocessed the public reads (quality trimming at Q25 with fastp, clone calling with MiXCR) and kept in-frame beta chains. Merged by CDR3 protein, the rows form single entries marked with the most common genes and DNA. These V and J calls originate from TCRdb's pipeline instead of the authors' own analysis. This sample holds a few hundred thousand distinct CDR3 sequences; around 5.5% were observed only once. Of the sample, around 8.8% is held by the ten largest clones.

The sample was whole blood, taken in connection with sensitization to the hapten diphenylcyclopropenone (DPC). The sequence came from a woman between 18 and 29 years old with alopecia areata. Some clones in this sample may be carry-over from other donors' samples. The rearranged segments are TRBV20-1 and TRBJ1-2; the D gene is not confidently resolved. CDR3 region: CSASRSMYGYTF. The DNA sequence is given as TGCAGTGCTAGTAGGAGTATGTATGGCTACACCTTC.